This paragraph reports one T cell receptor beta chain. Antigen unknown. This sample is drawn from a study of blood T cells in healthy people across ages. Study findings and constraints: A roughly linear age-dependent decrease characterized TCR beta diversity per million T cells.

Alongside a J-beta primer mix, a sample-barcoded 5' primer served in a second PCR lasting about 7 to 11 cycles. TCRdb ran MiXCR on the 5' RACE reads and lists one entry per CDR3 protein. The data hold about 780,000 distinct CDR3 sequences, with roughly 24% observed a single time. Trimming removed 6 bases at V and 0 bases at J, with 12 bases between. The CDR3 extends over 15 amino acids. Germline V gene lookup returns CDR1 MNHNS and CDR2 SASEGT. This sample also belongs to another study, concerning T cells of mothers and their children. From that paper: Several million TCR beta reads per child versus over 9 million per mother.

The J gene is TRBJ2-1, the V gene TRBV6-1, with TRBD1 as a possible D gene (6 bases). The sequence came from a boy younger than 18 in good health. Sequenced: blood. The CDR3 sequence: CASSPQGRSYNEQFF. CDR3 nucleotides: TGTGCCAGCAGCCCTCAGGGGCGCTCCTACAATGAGCAGTTCTTC.